The rows below give T cell receptor beta chains drawn from one sample of a study of T cells in Graves' hyperthyroidism and ophthalmopathy. TCRdb re-derived calls from the multiplex PCR reads in MiXCR, one entry per CDR3 protein. The sample lists hundreds of thousands of distinct CDR3 sequences, around 45% occurring once. Source material: peripheral blood or thyroid tissue (not recorded which). The receptor source for this set is a woman under 30 with Graves' hyperthyroidism. The CDR3 runs from the conserved cysteine through the conserved F or W. A D gene is named only where the DNA matches it firmly. Rows may omit the clone size; those that give it use once, few, many or a size class.

>.|TRBJ2-3|TRBD1|TRBV2
CASSGDSYTDTQYF
TGTGCCAGCAGCGGGGACAGCTACACAGATACGCAGTATTTT
>few|TRBJ1-2|.|TRBV9
CASSVAAGGNYGYTF
TGTGCCAGCAGCGTAGCGGCGGGAGGGAACTATGGCTACACCTTC
>.|TRBJ1-4|.|TRBV5-4
CASSGGGDGDEKLFF
TGTGCCAGCAGCGGAGGAGGGGATGGGGATGAAAAACTGTTTTTT
>.|TRBJ2-2|TRBD2|TRBV25-1
CASSPGPWELAEVTGELFF
TGTGCCAGCAGTCCAGGCCCCTGGGAGCTAGCGGAGGTCACCGGGGAGCTGTTTTTT
>few|TRBJ2-7|.|TRBV19
CASSQAYPTYEQYF
TGTGCCAGTTCACAGGCTTACCCAACCTACGAGCAGTACTTC
>.|TRBJ2-7|.|TRBV2
CASSDSRIDTHEQYF
TGTGCCAGCAGTGACAGCAGGATTGACACCCACGAGCAGTACTTC
>.|TRBJ1-2|.|TRBV4-3
CASSQDGQTNYGYTF
TGCGCCAGCAGCCAGGACGGACAGACTAACTATGGCTACACCTTC
>many|TRBJ2-5|.|TRBV29-1
CSVVGTLETQYF
TGCAGCGTTGTAGGGACATTAGAGACCCAGTACTTC
>.|TRBJ1-4|.|TRBV2
CASSDPGEATNEKLFF
TGTGCCAGCAGTGACCCAGGGGAGGCAACTAATGAAAAACTGTTTTTT
>.|TRBJ1-6|.|TRBV6-6
CASSSDSPLHF
TGTGCCAGCAGTTCCGATTCACCCCTCCACTTT
>.|TRBJ2-7|.|TRBV15
CATSRDGLGEQYF
TGTGCCACCAGCAGAGATGGACTCGGCGAGCAGTACTTC
>.|TRBJ1-4|TRBD1|TRBV19
CASSDDRTGDNEKLFF
TGTGCCAGTAGTGACGACCGGACAGGGGATAATGAAAAACTGTTTTTT
>.|TRBJ2-2|TRBD2|TRBV5-1
CASSLLAGVAGELFF
TGCGCCAGCAGCCTACTAGCGGGAGTTGCCGGGGAGCTGTTTTTT
>few|TRBJ1-3|.|TRBV7-9
CASSRTLGGNTIYF
TGTGCCAGCAGTCGGACCTTGGGTGGAAACACCATATATTTT
>many|TRBJ2-7|TRBD2|TRBV7-2
CASSLASGAYEQYF
TGTGCCAGCAGCTTAGCGAGCGGGGCTTACGAGCAGTACTTC
>few|TRBJ2-7|.|TRBV6-1
CASSTGAEQYF
TGTGCCAGCAGCACCGGCGCGGAGCAGTACTTC
>.|TRBJ1-1|TRBD1|TRBV20-1
CSANPGTGNTEAFF
TGCAGTGCTAACCCCGGGACAGGGAACACTGAAGCTTTCTTT
>.|TRBJ2-7|TRBD2|TRBV7-9
CASSYLYPTSGIYEQYF
TGTGCCAGCAGCTATCTCTATCCGACTAGCGGGATCTACGAGCAGTACTTC
>few|TRBJ2-5|.|TRBV12-3/TRBV12-4
CASSSPAGRTQYF
TGTGCCAGCAGTAGCCCAGCAGGGAGGACCCAGTACTTC
>.|TRBJ2-7|TRBD1|TRBV7-2
CASSTGTVFGEQYF
TGTGCCAGCAGCACCGGGACAGTCTTTGGCGAGCAGTACTTC
>.|TRBJ1-3|TRBD1|TRBV11-1
CASSYSTGANTIYF
TGTGCCAGCAGTTACTCGACAGGGGCAAACACCATATATTTT
>.|TRBJ2-7|TRBD1|TRBV29-1
CSVERTGSSYEQYF
TGCAGCGTTGAGCGGACAGGTTCCTCCTACGAGCAGTACTTC
>few|TRBJ1-1|.|TRBV2
CASSEALGTEAFF
TGTGCCAGCAGTGAAGCGCTGGGTACTGAAGCTTTCTTT
>.|TRBJ2-6|.|TRBV15
CATSTGDTGANVLTF
TGTGCCACCTCTACGGGGGACACTGGGGCCAACGTCCTGACTTTC
>.|TRBJ1-3|TRBD1|TRBV7-3
CASSLAGTGSGNTIYF
TGTGCCAGCAGTTTAGCAGGGACAGGGTCTGGAAACACCATATATTTT
>few|TRBJ2-5|.|TRBV2
CASSLMGAEGETQYF
TGTGCCAGCAGTCTCATGGGCGCGGAGGGAGAGACCCAGTACTTC